This is a list of T cell receptor beta chains from one sample in a study of blood T cell repertoires in COVID-19. Using immunoSEQ multiplex PCR, the repertoire was profiled, and TCRdb retains in-frame clones only, with some absent. The sample yields about 250,000 clones, 86% seen once. Sequenced material: peripheral blood. The receptors come from a woman in her 30s with active or convalescent COVID-19. The CDR3 runs from the conserved cysteine through the conserved F or W. The order of the fields is V gene, J gene, D gene, clone size, CDR3 DNA, CDR3 protein. A D gene is named only where the DNA matches it firmly. Clone size is stated in some rows and not others, as once, few, many or a class when expanded.

v_gene: TRBV3-1/TRBV3-2
j_gene: TRBJ2-1
d_gene: TRBD2
abundance: -
CDR3nt: TGTGCCAGCAGCCTCCGCGGGGGGGTGTGGAATGAGCAGTTCTTC
CDR3aa: CASSLRGGVWNEQFF

v_gene: TRBV28
j_gene: TRBJ1-2
d_gene: -
abundance: -
CDR3nt: TGTGCCAGCAGTTTAGTCCCAGGGGAAGGAGACTACACCTTC
CDR3aa: CASSLVPGEGDYTF

v_gene: TRBV5-1
j_gene: TRBJ1-2
d_gene: TRBD1
abundance: -
CDR3nt: TGCGCCAGCAGCGATTGGCCGAGGGGGCCGGCTAACTATGGCTACACCTTC
CDR3aa: CASSDWPRGPANYGYTF

v_gene: TRBV5-6
j_gene: TRBJ2-7
d_gene: TRBD1
abundance: -
CDR3nt: TGTGCCAGCAGCTCTATCGGGACAGGGATCTACGAGCAGTACTTC
CDR3aa: CASSSIGTGIYEQYF

v_gene: TRBV6-4
j_gene: TRBJ1-1
d_gene: -
abundance: once
CDR3nt: TGTGCCAGCAGTCCCCGTCCTTTTGCGGGGCTGGGGGTCACTGAAGCTTTCTTT
CDR3aa: CASSPRPFAGLGVTEAFF

v_gene: TRBV6-7
j_gene: TRBJ1-2
d_gene: -
abundance: -
CDR3nt: TGTGCCAACCCCCCGGGCTATGGCTACACCTTC
CDR3aa: CANPPGYGYTF

v_gene: TRBV5-5
j_gene: TRBJ2-1
d_gene: TRBD2
abundance: -
CDR3nt: TGTGCCAGCAGCTCCCTAGCGGGGATATATAATGAGCAGTTCTTC
CDR3aa: CASSSLAGIYNEQFF

v_gene: TRBV6-5
j_gene: TRBJ1-2
d_gene: TRBD1
abundance: -
CDR3nt: TGTGCCACCACCAGAGGGGGCTCTAACTATGGCTACACCTTC
CDR3aa: CATTRGGSNYGYTF

v_gene: TRBV30
j_gene: TRBJ1-6
d_gene: -
abundance: -
CDR3nt: TGTGCCTGGAGTGTACCTACAGGGACGGGATCACCCCTCCACTTT
CDR3aa: CAWSVPTGTGSPLHF

v_gene: TRBV2
j_gene: TRBJ2-7
d_gene: -
abundance: -
CDR3nt: TGTGCCAGCAGAAGCCGGGACTCAACCTACGAGCAGTACTTC
CDR3aa: CASRSRDSTYEQYF

v_gene: TRBV6-6
j_gene: TRBJ2-7
d_gene: TRBD1
abundance: -
CDR3nt: TGTGCCAGCAGCCCGGGACAGGGGGCCTACGAGCAGTACTTC
CDR3aa: CASSPGQGAYEQYF

v_gene: TRBV15
j_gene: TRBJ1-1
d_gene: -
abundance: -
CDR3nt: TGTGCCACCAGCAGAGCCCAAGGGGCGAAGGTAAACACTGAAGCTTTCTTT
CDR3aa: CATSRAQGAKVNTEAFF

v_gene: TRBV7-2
j_gene: TRBJ2-6
d_gene: -
abundance: -
CDR3nt: TGTGCCAGCAGCTTACGTATGCGCCCCGGCTCTGGGGCCAACGTCCTGACTTTC
CDR3aa: CASSLRMRPGSGANVLTF

v_gene: TRBV11-2
j_gene: TRBJ2-1
d_gene: TRBD2
abundance: -
CDR3nt: TGTGCCAGCAGCTCCGACGGGACTAGCGGTTTCTCCTACAATGAGCAGTTCTTC
CDR3aa: CASSSDGTSGFSYNEQFF

v_gene: TRBV23-1
j_gene: TRBJ1-4
d_gene: TRBD1
abundance: once
CDR3nt: TGCGCCAGCAGTCCACCCCCCGACAGGGATTGGGCTAATGAAAAACTGTTTTTT
CDR3aa: CASSPPPDRDWANEKLFF

v_gene: TRBV9
j_gene: TRBJ2-6
d_gene: -
abundance: -
CDR3nt: TGTGCCAGCAACAGGGCTTCTGGGGCCAACGTCCTGACTTTC
CDR3aa: CASNRASGANVLTF

v_gene: TRBV6-2/TRBV6-3
j_gene: TRBJ2-7
d_gene: TRBD2
abundance: -
CDR3nt: TGTGCCAGCAGTTCACTGACTAGCGGGGAACCCGAGCAGTACTTC
CDR3aa: CASSSLTSGEPEQYF

v_gene: TRBV19
j_gene: TRBJ1-2
d_gene: -
abundance: -
CDR3nt: TGTGCCAGTAGCCCAGGGGCGCCCGGCTATGGCTACACCTTC
CDR3aa: CASSPGAPGYGYTF

v_gene: TRBV7-9
j_gene: TRBJ1-4
d_gene: TRBD1
abundance: -
CDR3nt: TGTGCCAGCACAGGGACAGATAATGAAAAACTGTTTTTT
CDR3aa: CASTGTDNEKLFF

v_gene: TRBV6-5
j_gene: TRBJ2-7
d_gene: TRBD1
abundance: -
CDR3nt: TGTGCCAGCAGTTTTAGCAGGGGGCGAGACGAGCAGTACTTC
CDR3aa: CASSFSRGRDEQYF

v_gene: TRBV7-2
j_gene: TRBJ2-3
d_gene: -
abundance: -
CDR3nt: TGTGCCAGCAGCTTCTGGCCAGGGGCTTTGGCAGATACGCAGTATTTT
CDR3aa: CASSFWPGALADTQYF

v_gene: TRBV28
j_gene: TRBJ2-3
d_gene: -
abundance: once
CDR3nt: TGTGCCAGCAGTACCCCCCGGGGGAAGGGCACAGATACGCAGTATTTT
CDR3aa: CASSTPRGKGTDTQYF

v_gene: TRBV6-1
j_gene: TRBJ1-3
d_gene: -
abundance: -
CDR3nt: TGTGCCAGCAGTGAAATGACAGTCTCTGGAAACACCATATATTTT
CDR3aa: CASSEMTVSGNTIYF

v_gene: TRBV23-1
j_gene: TRBJ2-3
d_gene: -
abundance: -
CDR3nt: TGCGCCAGCAGTCAATCATGGCGGACAGCACCTCCGGATACGCAGTATTTT
CDR3aa: CASSQSWRTAPPDTQYF

v_gene: TRBV7-9
j_gene: TRBJ2-3
d_gene: -
abundance: -
CDR3nt: TGTGCCAGCAGCTTAAGTCAGGACAGATCTAGCACAGATACGCAGTATTTT
CDR3aa: CASSLSQDRSSTDTQYF

v_gene: TRBV30
j_gene: TRBJ1-5
d_gene: TRBD1
abundance: few
CDR3nt: TGTGCCTGGAGTGTGAGGGGGCGGACTAATCAGCCCCAGCATTTT
CDR3aa: CAWSVRGRTNQPQHF

v_gene: TRBV6-6
j_gene: TRBJ1-3
d_gene: -
abundance: -
CDR3nt: TGTGCCAGCAGTCCCCTGGGGGGAATTCTCTCTGGAAACACCATATATTTT
CDR3aa: CASSPLGGILSGNTIYF

v_gene: TRBV7-3
j_gene: TRBJ2-2
d_gene: TRBD2
abundance: -
CDR3nt: TGTGCCAGCAGCGATTTAGCGGGAAACACCGGGGAGCTGTTTTTT
CDR3aa: CASSDLAGNTGELFF

v_gene: TRBV21-1
j_gene: TRBJ1-3
d_gene: -
abundance: -
CDR3nt: TGTGCCAGCAGCAAAACTTCGAGTCCGGGAAACACCATATATTTT
CDR3aa: CASSKTSSPGNTIYF

v_gene: TRBV11-2
j_gene: TRBJ1-2
d_gene: TRBD1
abundance: -
CDR3nt: TGTGCCAGCAGCTTAGGGACAGGGGGGTCTGATCATGGCTACACCTTC
CDR3aa: CASSLGTGGSDHGYTF

v_gene: TRBV28
j_gene: TRBJ1-6
d_gene: TRBD1
abundance: -
CDR3nt: TGTGCCAGCAGCACGGGACAGTATAATTCACCCCTCCACTTT
CDR3aa: CASSTGQYNSPLHF

v_gene: TRBV5-1
j_gene: TRBJ1-2
d_gene: -
abundance: -
CDR3nt: TGCGCCAGCAGCTTGGTGTCTCCGGGGAACTATGGCTACACCTTC
CDR3aa: CASSLVSPGNYGYTF

v_gene: TRBV21-1
j_gene: TRBJ2-5
d_gene: -
abundance: -
CDR3nt: TGTGCCAGCACCTGGGGGGGGAAAGAGACCCAGTACTTC
CDR3aa: CASTWGGKETQYF

v_gene: TRBV5-1
j_gene: TRBJ1-5
d_gene: -
abundance: -
CDR3nt: TGCGCCAGCAGCTTGGCAGGGATTGGCAATCAGCCCCAGCATTTT
CDR3aa: CASSLAGIGNQPQHF

v_gene: TRBV29-1
j_gene: TRBJ1-2
d_gene: -
abundance: few
CDR3nt: TGCAGCGTTGAAGCAGTCAGGGGCCTTAGCTACACCTTC
CDR3aa: CSVEAVRGLSYTF

v_gene: TRBV12-3/TRBV12-4
j_gene: TRBJ2-7
d_gene: TRBD1
abundance: -
CDR3nt: TGTGCCAGCAGTTTAGAGGACACAGGGGGGCTCGACTTC
CDR3aa: CASSLEDTGGLDF

v_gene: TRBV7-9
j_gene: TRBJ2-5
d_gene: -
abundance: -
CDR3nt: TGTGCCAGCAGCCGAAGTGCGTTAGAGACCCAGTACTTC
CDR3aa: CASSRSALETQYF

v_gene: TRBV30
j_gene: TRBJ2-5
d_gene: TRBD2
abundance: -
CDR3nt: TGTGCCTGGAGAAATCTAGCGGGGGGACCCCAAGAGACCCAGTACTTC
CDR3aa: CAWRNLAGGPQETQYF

v_gene: TRBV18
j_gene: TRBJ2-3
d_gene: -
abundance: -
CDR3nt: TGTGCCAGCTCTCTGGGGGGATCCACAGATACGCAGTATTTT
CDR3aa: CASSLGGSTDTQYF

v_gene: TRBV18
j_gene: TRBJ2-1
d_gene: -
abundance: -
CDR3nt: TGTGCCAGCTCACCCCGCGGGGAAGGGAGGAATGAGCAGTTCTTC
CDR3aa: CASSPRGEGRNEQFF

v_gene: TRBV27
j_gene: TRBJ2-5
d_gene: -
abundance: -
CDR3nt: TGTGCCAGCAGTTTTGAGGCGAGGGAGAGCCAGTACTTC
CDR3aa: CASSFEARESQYF

v_gene: TRBV27
j_gene: TRBJ2-2
d_gene: -
abundance: -
CDR3nt: TGTGCCAGCAGTTGGGCGGGCCCGAACACCGGGGAGCTGTTTTTT
CDR3aa: CASSWAGPNTGELFF

v_gene: TRBV10-1
j_gene: TRBJ1-5
d_gene: -
abundance: -
CDR3nt: TGCGCCAGCGTGCTCGGGGAAGGAAGCAATCAGCCCCAGCATTTT
CDR3aa: CASVLGEGSNQPQHF

v_gene: TRBV6-2/TRBV6-3
j_gene: TRBJ1-2
d_gene: TRBD1
abundance: -
CDR3nt: TGTGCCAGCAGTCAGGGGGCGCGGGGCTACACCTTC
CDR3aa: CASSQGARGYTF

v_gene: TRBV3-1/TRBV3-2
j_gene: TRBJ1-2
d_gene: TRBD1
abundance: -
CDR3nt: TGTGCCAGCAGCCACCTTTCAGACAGGGGTGGCTACACCTTC
CDR3aa: CASSHLSDRGGYTF

v_gene: TRBV10-3
j_gene: TRBJ2-2
d_gene: TRBD1
abundance: -
CDR3nt: TGTGCCATCAGTGACCACAGGGTGGGGCAGGGGGCCGGGGAGCTGTTTTTT
CDR3aa: CAISDHRVGQGAGELFF

v_gene: TRBV7-9
j_gene: TRBJ2-3
d_gene: -
abundance: -
CDR3nt: TGTGCCAGCAGGTACGGGGTTGCAGATACGCAGTATTTT
CDR3aa: CASRYGVADTQYF

v_gene: TRBV19
j_gene: TRBJ2-2
d_gene: -
abundance: few
CDR3nt: TGTGCCAGTAGTATCCCGGGGGGGGAGCTGTTTTTT
CDR3aa: CASSIPGGELFF

v_gene: TRBV19
j_gene: TRBJ1-2
d_gene: -
abundance: once
CDR3nt: TGTGCCAGTAGTGTCAGCAGGCGCTATGGCTACACCTTC
CDR3aa: CASSVSRRYGYTF

v_gene: TRBV11-1
j_gene: TRBJ2-3
d_gene: -
abundance: -
CDR3nt: TGTGCCAGCAGCTTAGAGGGGTCTGGAACAGATACGCAGTATTTT
CDR3aa: CASSLEGSGTDTQYF

v_gene: TRBV10-2
j_gene: TRBJ2-7
d_gene: TRBD2
abundance: -
CDR3nt: TGCGCCAGCAGTGGGGGCGGGGGGGACCCCTACGAGCAGTACTTC
CDR3aa: CASSGGGGDPYEQYF

v_gene: TRBV4-3
j_gene: TRBJ2-3
d_gene: TRBD2
abundance: -
CDR3nt: TGCGCCAGCAGCCAAGGGGGAGCGGGGGGTACGCAGTATTTT
CDR3aa: CASSQGGAGGTQYF

v_gene: TRBV20-1
j_gene: TRBJ1-5
d_gene: -
abundance: -
CDR3nt: TGCAGTGCTAGTTTGGGAGATCAGCCCCAGCATTTT
CDR3aa: CSASLGDQPQHF

v_gene: TRBV27
j_gene: TRBJ2-7
d_gene: -
abundance: -
CDR3nt: TGTGCCAGCAGTTTAAGGGGGGGGGTGACCTACGAGCAGTACTTC
CDR3aa: CASSLRGGVTYEQYF

v_gene: TRBV15
j_gene: TRBJ2-7
d_gene: -
abundance: -
CDR3nt: TGTGCCACCAGCAGAGATAGGGGCATCCTTGTCTACGAGCAGTACTTC
CDR3aa: CATSRDRGILVYEQYF